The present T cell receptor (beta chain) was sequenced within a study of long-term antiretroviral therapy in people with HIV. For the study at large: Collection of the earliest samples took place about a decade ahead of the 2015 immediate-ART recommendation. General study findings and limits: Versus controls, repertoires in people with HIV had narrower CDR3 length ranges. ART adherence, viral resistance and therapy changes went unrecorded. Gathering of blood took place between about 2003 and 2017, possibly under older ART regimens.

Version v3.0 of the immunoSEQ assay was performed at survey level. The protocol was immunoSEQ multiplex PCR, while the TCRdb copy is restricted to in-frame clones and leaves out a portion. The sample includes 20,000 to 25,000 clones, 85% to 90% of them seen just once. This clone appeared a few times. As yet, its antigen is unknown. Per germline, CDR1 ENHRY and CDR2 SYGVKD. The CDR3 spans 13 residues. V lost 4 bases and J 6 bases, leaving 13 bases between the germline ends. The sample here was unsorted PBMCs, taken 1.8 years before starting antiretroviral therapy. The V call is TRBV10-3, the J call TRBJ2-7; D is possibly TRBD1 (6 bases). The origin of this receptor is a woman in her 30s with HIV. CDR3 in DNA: TGTGCCATCAGTGGAGGGAACAGGGCCGAGCAGTACGTC. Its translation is CAISGGNRAEQYV.